A single sample gave rise to the 20 T cell receptor beta chains below, sequenced in a study of cytomegalovirus exposure and HLA in healthy donors. With 60 Vbeta and 13 Jbeta primers, the PCR was carried out. Using immunoSEQ multiplex PCR, the repertoire was profiled, and TCRdb retains in-frame clones only, with some absent. This table holds about 200,000 clones. Sequencing was done on a sample of PBMCs. Receptors originate from a girl aged 2 to 10 in good health and CMV-seropositive.

The gene calls are TRBV5-4 and TRBJ1-2, with no clear D. Trimming pared 0 bases from V and 4 bases from J, leaving 10 bases between. The germline gives CDR1 SGHNT, CDR2 YYREEE (reference sequence). The CDR3 is 14 residues long. The CDR3 spells CASSLGGLVYGYTF. CDR3 DNA: TGTGCCAGCAGCTTGGGCGGGTTAGTCTATGGCTACACCTTC. Together with reference TRBV5-4 and TRBJ1-2, the CDR3 gives the full variable domain: ETGVTQSPTHLIKTRGQQVTLRCSSQSGHNTVSWYQQALGQGPQFIFQYYREEENGRGNFPPRFSGLQFPNYSSELNVNALELDDSALYLCASSLGGLVYGYTFGSGTRLTVV.

The chain has TRBV28 and TRBJ1-2; TRBD1 aligns across 10 bases. Germline V gene lookup returns CDR1 MDHEN and CDR2 SYDVKM. With 5 bases clipped from V and 6 bases from J, the junction kept 9 bases outside the gene matches. This CDR3 has 15 residues. This chain's CDR3 is CASSVLIGTGDGYTF. The CDR3, as DNA: TGTGCCAGCAGTGTGTTGATAGGGACAGGGGATGGCTACACCTTC.

The chain carries TRBV7-9 and TRBJ2-2, with TRBD1 identical over 9 bases. CDR1 SEHNR and CDR2 FQNEAQ come from the germline V gene (reference sequence). V shed 8 bases and J 4 bases; nucleotides not matched to a gene: 14. The CDR3 covers 17 residues. CDR3 bases: TGTGCCAGCTCAGCGGTCTACGGGACAGGGATCACCGGGGAGCTGTTTTTT. Amino acids: CASSAVYGTGITGELFF.

The V gene is TRBV27, the J gene TRBJ1-1, with a possible D match to TRBD1 (6 bases). Germline V gene sequence: CDR1 MNHEY, CDR2 SMNVEV (reference sequence). This CDR3 is 16 amino acids long. With 8 bases removed from V and 0 bases from J, the gap between germline ends came to 19 bases. DNA of the CDR3: TGTGCCAGCGTCTCGGGGGGCGCCGGTGTGAACACTGAAGCTTTCTTT. Translated: CASVSGGAGVNTEAFF.

V is TRBV7-2 and J is TRBJ2-2; D remains unclear. In germline, CDR1 is SGHTA, CDR2 FQGNSA. Trimming took off 4 bases at V and 0 bases at J, with 9 bases between the two ends. The CDR3 loop spans 15 amino acids. CDR3 in amino acids: CASSSSASNTGELFF. CDR3 in DNA: TGTGCCAGCAGCTCGAGCGCTTCGAACACCGGGGAGCTGTTTTTT. Full variable domain (outside the CDR3, taken from reference TRBV7-2 and TRBJ2-2): GAGVSQSPSNKVTEKGKDVELRCDPISGHTALYWYRQSLGQGLEFLIYFQGNSAPDKSGLPSDRFSAERTGGSVSTLTIQRTQQEDSAVYLCASSSSASNTGELFFGEGSRLTVL.

V and J are TRBV6-1 and TRBJ1-4; D ambiguous. The CDR3 runs to 16 residues. Germline CDR1 reads MNHNS; CDR2 reads SASEGT. The V gene lost 2 bases and the J gene lost 3 bases, with 13 bases spanning the gap. The CDR3 protein is CASSEFGGSPNEKLFF. Written as DNA, the CDR3 is TGTGCCAGCAGTGAATTTGGAGGCAGCCCTAATGAAAAACTGTTTTTT.

This rearrangement joins TRBV2 to TRBJ2-1, with 7 nucleotides matching TRBD1. The length of the CDR3 is 15 residues. V was pared by 5 bases and J by 0 bases, with 4 bases of the junction left unmatched. CDR1 is SNHLY, CDR2 FYNNEI, per germline. The CDR3 region is CASSRTGDSYNEQFF. The CDR3 DNA sequence: TGTGCCAGCAGTAGAACAGGGGACTCCTACAATGAGCAGTTCTTC.

V is TRBV7-2 and J is TRBJ2-1; D is unresolved. This CDR3 has 13 amino acids. Trimming cost V 4 bases and J 9 bases, with 13 bases left between them. CDR1 is SGHTA, CDR2 FQGNSA, per germline. Here the CDR3 DNA reads TGTGCCAGCAGCTCCCTGAATATCGGTGAGCAGTTCTTC. This sequence encodes CASSSLNIGEQFF.

This sequence joins TRBV29-1 and TRBJ1-4, with a weak D call TRBD1 (5 bases). V lost 4 bases, J lost 3 bases, and 15 bases lay in between. The CDR3 runs to 15 residues. The germline gives CDR1 SQVTM, CDR2 ANQGSEA. The CDR3 DNA follows: TGCAGCGTTGGGGTAGGGGCCGGACCTAATGAAAAACTGTTTTTT. This sequence encodes CSVGVGAGPNEKLFF.

The genes are TRBV5-1 and TRBJ2-5; D uncertain. CDR3 length equals 14 residues. The germline V gene encodes CDR1 SGHRS and CDR2 YFSETQ. Deletions cut 1 base from V and 2 bases from J, with 9 bases between. The CDR3 nucleotides read TGCGCCAGCAGCTTGTCCGGGTGGCAAGAGACCCAGTACTTC. Translated: CASSLSGWQETQYF.

The chain links TRBV30 to TRBJ1-3, with 9 nucleotides matching TRBD1. Germline V lookup: CDR1 GTSNPN, CDR2 SVGIG (reference sequence). CDR3 size: 17 residues. V trimming: 2 bases; J trimming: 0 bases; junction bases outside the gene matches: 8. The CDR3 spells CAWSRWRTGDSGNTIYF. The CDR3 DNA sequence: TGTGCCTGGAGTCGATGGAGGACAGGGGACTCTGGAAACACCATATATTTT.

The chain couples TRBV9 to TRBJ2-7; D gene ambiguous. CDR1 and CDR2 from the germline V gene are SGDLS and YYNGEE. Deletions cut 1 base from V and 0 bases from J, with 11 bases between. This CDR3 comprises 15 residues. The CDR3 loop is CASSVYELYSYEQYF. In nucleotides, the CDR3 is TGTGCCAGCAGCGTATATGAGCTGTACTCCTACGAGCAGTACTTC.

The chain carries TRBV4-2 and TRBJ2-7; 8 bases align to TRBD1. Germline CDR1 and CDR2: LGHNA and YNFKEQ. The junction had 5 bases not matched to a gene; V was cut back by 4 bases and J by 3 bases. The CDR3 length is 14 residues. CDR3 sequence reads: CASSPQGDVYEQYF. The CDR3 nucleotides read TGTGCCAGCAGCCCACAGGGGGACGTCTACGAGCAGTACTTC.

The chain carries TRBV14 and TRBJ2-1; TRBD2 matches at 8 bases. In germline, CDR1 is SGHDN, CDR2 FVKESK. The J segment lost 3 bases and the V segment lost 3 bases, leaving 7 bases of the junction unmatched. The CDR3 covers 16 residues. The CDR3 DNA reads TGTGCCAGCAGCCAGGTCAGCGGGAGTCTCTACAATGAGCAGTTCTTC. This gives the protein CASSQVSGSLYNEQFF.

This rearrangement joins TRBV28 to TRBJ2-5; 10 bases fit TRBD2. CDR1 is MDHEN, CDR2 SYDVKM, per germline. There are 17 residues in the CDR3. V was pared by 3 bases and J by 3 bases, with 10 bases of the junction left unmatched. This chain's CDR3 is CASSFLGSGRLEETQYF. The CDR3 nucleotides are TGTGCCAGCAGTTTTTTGGGTAGCGGGAGGTTAGAAGAGACCCAGTACTTC.

The chain recombines TRBV2 with TRBJ1-4; 10 nucleotides align to TRBD1. The trim removed 7 bases at V and 7 bases at J, leaving 3 bases unmatched. The CDR3 runs to 13 residues. The V gene's germline CDR1 is SNHLY and CDR2 FYNNEI. The CDR3 here is CASNRDRGEKLFF. The DNA for the CDR3 is TGTGCCAGCAACCGGGACAGGGGTGAAAAACTGTTTTTT. Using reference TRBV2 and TRBJ1-4 for the parts outside the CDR3, the full variable domain is EPEVTQTPSHQVTQMGQEVILRCVPISNHLYFYWYRQILGQKVEFLVSFYNNEISEKSEIFDDQFSVERPDGSNFTLKIRSTKLEDSAMYFCASNRDRGEKLFFGSGTQLSVL.

The chain couples TRBV28 to TRBJ2-1; D perhaps matches TRBD1 (6 bases). V lost 7 bases and J 7 bases, leaving 14 bases between the germline ends. The CDR3 loop spans 13 amino acids. Germline values: CDR1 MDHEN, CDR2 SYDVKM. The CDR3: CASMWQGRNEQFF. The CDR3 DNA is TGTGCCAGCATGTGGCAGGGGAGAAATGAGCAGTTCTTC.

The rearrangement uses TRBV2 and TRBJ2-7; 10 bases fit TRBD2. The CDR3 length is 14 residues. Germline lookup yields CDR1 SNHLY and CDR2 FYNNEI. V lost 7 bases to trimming and J lost 6 bases; unmatched junction nucleotides: 9. The CDR3 region is CASTPGLAGAEQYF. The CDR3 DNA follows: TGTGCCAGCACCCCCGGCCTAGCGGGAGCCGAGCAGTACTTC.

The chain is built from TRBV5-6 and TRBJ1-1, with D tentatively TRBD1 (6 bases). The germline CDR1 and CDR2 sequences are SGHDT and YYEEEE. The length of the CDR3 is 14 residues. V lost 0 bases, J lost 4 bases, and 10 bases lay in between. The CDR3: CASSLGQGRTEAFF. The CDR3 DNA reads as TGTGCCAGCAGCTTGGGGCAGGGGCGCACTGAAGCTTTCTTT.

This sequence joins TRBV30 and TRBJ1-1; 7 bases are a match to TRBD1. Per the germline V gene, CDR1 is GTSNPN and CDR2 is SVGIG (reference sequence). This CDR3 contains 12 residues. V shed 8 bases and J 1 base; nucleotides not matched to a gene: 4. The CDR3 DNA is TGTGCCGGCCGGGACAGGAACACTGAAGCTTTCTTT. Protein sequence: CAGRDRNTEAFF.